The 22 T cell receptor beta chains below come from one sample, sequenced in a study of cytomegalovirus exposure and HLA in healthy donors. PCR used 60 Vbeta primers and 13 Jbeta primers. Profiling relied on immunoSEQ multiplex PCR, and the TCRdb table lists in-frame clones only, not all of them. The sample contains around 120,000 clones, over 60% of which appear only once. Sample: PBMCs. These receptors were collected from a woman aged 40 to 55 in good health and CMV-seropositive.

V and J are TRBV18 and TRBJ2-6, with TRBD1 matching over 11 bases. Germline CDR1 and CDR2: KGHSH and LQKENI. This CDR3 is 16 amino acids long. The ends lost 6 bases at V and 2 bases at J; junction bases unmatched: 3. DNA for the CDR3: TGTGCCAGCTCTGGACAGGGGGCGGCTGGGGCCAACGTCCTGACTTTC. Its protein product is CASSGQGAAGANVLTF.

The chain has TRBV29-1 and TRBJ2-5; maybe TRBD1 (6 bases). Trimming took off 4 bases at V and 1 base at J, with 13 bases between the two ends. Germline CDR1 SQVTM, CDR2 ANQGSEA. The CDR3 runs to 14 residues. CDR3 bases: TGCAGCGTTGTAGGGGGTGGTTCCCAAGAGACCCAGTACTTC. It specifies CSVVGGGSQETQYF.

The chain recombines TRBV10-3 with TRBJ1-2; no clear D gene. Germline values: CDR1 ENHRY, CDR2 SYGVKD. This CDR3 comprises 14 residues. Between the trimmed V and J ends, which lost 5 bases and 5 bases, there was a span of 15 bases. The CDR3 protein is CAISSATGLYGYTF. CDR3 bases: TGTGCCATCAGTTCTGCGACCGGGTTATATGGCTACACCTTC.

The chain couples TRBV4-3 to TRBJ2-1; TRBD2 aligns across 7 bases. Losses at the gene ends were 3 bases for V and 9 bases for J; bases not matched to a gene: 5. The CDR3 is 13 residues long. Germline V gene lookup returns CDR1 LGHNA and CDR2 YSLEER. CDR3 nucleotide sequence: TGCGCCAGCAGCCAGAGACTAGCTGCTGAGCAGTTCTTC. The encoded protein is CASSQRLAAEQFF.

The chain combines TRBV2 with TRBJ1-6; D is perhaps TRBD1 (6 bases). Germline loops: CDR1 SNHLY, CDR2 FYNNEI. CDR3 size: 14 residues. Trimming removed 4 bases at V and 10 bases at J, with 14 bases between. The CDR3 loop reads CASSADTQGSPLHF. CDR3 DNA: TGTGCCAGCAGTGCGGACACCCAGGGGTCACCCCTCCACTTT.

This sequence joins TRBV5-1 and TRBJ2-2, with 10 bases identical to TRBD2. The CDR3 contains 15 residues. Germline values: CDR1 SGHRS, CDR2 YFSETQ. V trimming: 6 bases; J trimming: 1 base; junction bases outside the gene matches: 3. The CDR3 loop reads CASKGTSENTGELFF. The CDR3, as DNA: TGCGCCAGCAAAGGGACTAGCGAGAACACCGGGGAGCTGTTTTTT.

CDR3 sequence: CAISPNTDTQYF. The CDR3, as DNA: TGTGCCATCAGTCCCAACACAGATACGCAGTATTTT. This chain connects TRBV10-3 to TRBJ2-3; no clear D gene. Germline loops: CDR1 ENHRY, CDR2 SYGVKD. Trimming shortened V by 5 bases and J by 2 bases, and 5 bases separated the two germline ends. The CDR3 covers 12 residues.

The gene calls are TRBV27 and TRBJ1-5; possible D gene TRBD1, 6 bases. V shed 3 bases and J shed 7 bases, with 10 bases lying between them. This CDR3 contains 13 residues. Per germline, CDR1 MNHEY and CDR2 SMNVEV (reference sequence). DNA of the CDR3: TGTGCCAGCAGTTTCAGGGGCGAGCAGCCCCAGCATTTT. Translation: CASSFRGEQPQHF.

This clone was picked up a small number of times. The same CDR3 arises from other DNA sequences in this sample as well. CDR3 residues: CASSLAGKETQYF. CDR3 nucleotides: TGCGCCAGCAGCTTGGCTGGCAAAGAGACCCAGTACTTC. This rearrangement joins TRBV5-1 to TRBJ2-5; no definite D call. This CDR3 has 13 amino acids. Trimming removed 0 bases from V and 3 bases from J, with 6 bases in between. Germline values: CDR1 SGHRS, CDR2 YFSETQ. The variable domain in full, with the rest retrieved from reference TRBV5-1 and TRBJ2-5, is KAGVTQTPRYLIKTRGQQVTLSCSPISGHRSVSWYQQTPGQGLQFLFEYFSETQRNKGNFPGRFSGRQFSNSRSEMNVSTLELGDSALYLCASSLAGKETQYFGPGTRLLVL.

This clone was observed a handful of times. The chain combines TRBV2 with TRBJ1-4; D remains ambiguous. The ends were cut back, 8 bases at V and 8 bases at J, with 15 bases in the middle. The CDR3 totals 13 residues. Germline CDR1 reads SNHLY; CDR2 reads FYNNEI. Here the CDR3 reads CASSLTGREKLFF. The DNA of the CDR3 is TGTGCCAGCTCCCTGACGGGAAGAGAAAAACTGTTTTTT.

The V gene is TRBV7-3, the J gene TRBJ1-1; D call uncertain. V gave up 1 base and J gave up 3 bases, with 6 bases separating them. The V gene's germline CDR1 is SGHTA and CDR2 FQGTGA. CDR3 length: 13 residues. The CDR3 loop reads CASSLNGYTEAFF. The CDR3, as DNA: TGTGCCAGCAGCTTAAACGGGTACACTGAAGCTTTCTTT.

This clone has a handful of counts. The rearrangement joins TRBV5-1 to TRBJ2-3, with 10 bases fitting TRBD2. The CDR3 contains 14 residues. V dropped 5 bases and J dropped 4; count of bases not matched to a gene: 4. Germline-derived CDR1 and CDR2 are SGHRS and YFSETQ. CDR3 DNA sequence: TGCGCCAGCAGGGGGACTAGCGCACCAGATACGCAGTATTTT. Translated, it gives CASRGTSAPDTQYF.

J is TRBJ2-3 and V is TRBV5-4; 7 bases agree with TRBD2. CDR3 length: 14 amino acids. Per germline, CDR1 SGHNT and CDR2 YYREEE (reference sequence). The junction had 3 bases not matched to a gene; V was cut back by 2 bases and J by 3 bases. For the CDR3, the DNA is TGTGCCAGCAGCTTTGGGGGGGGGACAGATACGCAGTATTTT. It is translated as CASSFGGGTDTQYF. Full variable domain (outside the CDR3, taken from reference TRBV5-4 and TRBJ2-3): ETGVTQSPTHLIKTRGQQVTLRCSSQSGHNTVSWYQQALGQGPQFIFQYYREEENGRGNFPPRFSGLQFPNYSSELNVNALELDDSALYLCASSFGGGTDTQYFGPGTRLTVL.

This clone was seen only a few times. V and J are TRBV25-1 and TRBJ1-2, with TRBD1 as a possible D gene (5 bases). The CDR3 spans 14 residues. With 3 bases removed from V and 5 bases from J, the gap between germline ends came to 13 bases. The germline V gene has CDR1 MGHDK and CDR2 SYGVNS. CDR3 sequence: CASSDSRTPYGYTF. DNA of the CDR3: TGTGCCAGCAGTGATAGCCGGACACCTTATGGCTACACCTTC.

J is TRBJ1-5 and V is TRBV4-1; unclear D gene. There are 14 residues in the CDR3. Trimming cost V 6 bases and J 2 bases, with 11 bases left between them. Germline-derived CDR1 and CDR2 are MGHRA and YSYEKL. The CDR3 DNA is TGCGCCAGCAGTCCCAATTTTGGCAATCAGCCCCAGCATTTT. Protein sequence: CASSPNFGNQPQHF.

This clone was recorded only once. The chain recombines TRBV30 with TRBJ2-2; TRBD2 matches 8 bases. The CDR3 has 15 residues. Germline V gives CDR1 GTSNPN, CDR2 SVGIG (reference sequence). V lost 2 bases and J lost 3; bases outside the gene matches: 5. CDR3 residues: CAWSRGLGDTGELFF. In DNA form, the CDR3 reads TGTGCCTGGAGTAGGGGACTAGGTGACACCGGGGAGCTGTTTTTT.

The chain couples TRBV2 to TRBJ1-1; 7 bases line up with TRBD1. This CDR3 comprises 14 residues. Germline loops: CDR1 SNHLY, CDR2 FYNNEI. The junction had 6 bases not matched to a gene; V was cut back by 7 bases and J by 1 base. In DNA form, the CDR3 reads TGTGCCAGCAACCTCGACAGGGCGAACACTGAAGCTTTCTTT. Translation: CASNLDRANTEAFF. The whole variable domain, filled in from reference TRBV2 and TRBJ1-1, reads EPEVTQTPSHQVTQMGQEVILRCVPISNHLYFYWYRQILGQKVEFLVSFYNNEISEKSEIFDDQFSVERPDGSNFTLKIRSTKLEDSAMYFCASNLDRANTEAFFGQGTRLTVV.

The V and J genes are TRBV6-6 and TRBJ2-5; 7 nucleotides agree with TRBD2. The CDR3 consists of 16 residues. Germline V CDR1 and CDR2: MNHNY, SVGAGI (reference sequence). V dropped 7 bases and J dropped 9; count of bases not matched to a gene: 20. The CDR3: CASTIKVAGALLPQYF. DNA of the CDR3: TGTGCCAGCACCATAAAGGTTGCGGGAGCTTTATTACCCCAGTACTTC.

The chain employs TRBV19 and TRBJ2-2; D possibly corresponds to TRBD2 (6 bases). V dropped 1 base and J dropped 4 bases, with 13 bases sitting between them. The CDR3 totals 16 residues. CDR1 is LNHDA and CDR2 is SQIVND in the germline V gene (reference sequence). The CDR3 DNA sequence: TGTGCCAGTAGTATAGCCGCGGTCGGGGGCACCGGGGAGCTGTTTTTT. Translation: CASSIAAVGGTGELFF.

The chain is built from TRBV5-1 and TRBJ2-1; TRBD1 matches at 9 bases. Trimming took 0 bases from V and 8 from J; bases not matched to a gene: 6. This CDR3 contains 15 residues. Per the germline V gene, CDR1 is SGHRS and CDR2 is YFSETQ. The CDR3 spells CASSLGQGGVDEQFF. Written as DNA, the CDR3 is TGCGCCAGCAGCTTGGGACAGGGGGGGGTGGATGAGCAGTTCTTC.

The V call is TRBV5-1, the J call TRBJ2-7; 7 bases are a match to TRBD1. In germline, CDR1 is SGHRS, CDR2 YFSETQ. Trimming removed 4 bases from V and 2 bases from J; junction bases left unmatched: 6. CDR3 size: 14 residues. DNA of the CDR3: TGCGCCAGCAGCCCGCGACAGGGCACCTACGAGCAGTACTTC. Translation gives CASSPRQGTYEQYF.

The chain couples TRBV19 to TRBJ1-2, with 7 nucleotides matching TRBD1. Germline CDR1 reads LNHDA; CDR2 reads SQIVND (reference sequence). The CDR3 runs to 14 residues. The V and J ends lost 5 bases and 3 bases, in that order; junction bases with no gene match: 6. The CDR3 DNA is TGTGCCAGTAGTCCCCAGGGGGGTTACTATGGCTACACCTTC. Its protein is CASSPQGGYYGYTF.